The rows below give T cell receptor beta chains drawn from one sample of a study of T cell changes during pregnancy in multiple sclerosis. Clones were sequenced by immunoSEQ multiplex PCR, and TCRdb holds only the in-frame ones, with some missing. The sample yields over 80,000 clones, just over 90% seen once. The sample in question was peripheral blood, obtained in the third trimester of pregnancy. These receptor sequences come from a female donor in good health, enrolled as a control in a pregnancy study. Both conserved end residues are part of each CDR3. The order of the fields is J gene, clone size, V gene, D gene, CDR3 DNA, CDR3 protein. The D gene is left open where the match is weak. Where a row states a size, it is once, few, many or the class of an expanded clone; other rows omit it.

>TRBJ2-7|-|TRBV6-1|TRBD1
TGTGCCAGCAGTGTGACAGGGGGCATGTACGAGCAGTACTTC
CASSVTGGMYEQYF
>TRBJ1-1|few|TRBV5-6|-
TGTGCCAGCAGCTTGAATATGAACACTGAAGCTTTCTTT
CASSLNMNTEAFF
>TRBJ2-3|-|TRBV5-1|-
TGCGCCAGCAGCTTGTCAGGACAGATCACAGATACGCAGTATTTT
CASSLSGQITDTQYF
>TRBJ2-7|-|TRBV23-1|TRBD2
TGCGCCAGCAGTCGCCGCCCCCCCCGGGGGGGGTACGAGCAGTACTTC
CASSRRPPRGGYEQYF
>TRBJ2-5|-|TRBV2|TRBD2
TGTGCCAGCAGCCGAGCGGGAGGGCCTGGGGAGACCCAGTACTTC
CASSRAGGPGETQYF
>TRBJ2-5|-|TRBV25-1|-
TGTGCCAGCAGTGTCGGAGAGACCCAGTACTTC
CASSVGETQYF
>TRBJ2-3|-|TRBV15|TRBD2
TGTGCCACGACTAGCGGGAGGCACACAGATACGCAGTATTTT
CATTSGRHTDTQYF
>TRBJ2-7|-|TRBV2|TRBD1
TGTGCCAGTCTAGGGGGCAGTGGGAACTACGAGCAGTACTTC
CASLGGSGNYEQYF
>TRBJ2-7|few|TRBV11-2|TRBD2
TGTGCCAGCAGCGCTGGGAGGCTAGCGGGCACCTACGAGCAGTACTTC
CASSAGRLAGTYEQYF
>TRBJ2-5|-|TRBV27|-
TGTGCCAGCAGCCAAACTCGGTTGGAGACCCAGTACTTC
CASSQTRLETQYF
>TRBJ2-6|-|TRBV6-6|TRBD1
TGTGCCTCTGAGGCAGGGGGAAATGCTGGGGCCAACGTCCTGACTTTC
CASEAGGNAGANVLTF
>TRBJ2-3|-|TRBV6-6|-
TGTGCCAGCAGCTCCCTGCCCACGGGTACGCAGTATTTT
CASSSLPTGTQYF
>TRBJ2-6|-|TRBV2|-
TGTGCCAGCAGCTACGGGGCCAACGTCCTGACTTTC
CASSYGANVLTF
>TRBJ2-7|-|TRBV2|TRBD2
TGTGCCAGCAGTGGACTAGCGGGAGGAGTCCCCTACGAGCAGTACTTC
CASSGLAGGVPYEQYF
>TRBJ2-2|-|TRBV4-2|-
TGTGCCAGCAGCCAAGTTTTAGGGGGGAACACCGGGGAGCTGTTTTTT
CASSQVLGGNTGELFF
>TRBJ2-2|-|TRBV9|-
TGTGCCAGCAGCGTTTACACTGGGACATTACCCACCGGGGAGCTGTTTTTT
CASSVYTGTLPTGELFF
>TRBJ2-7|once|TRBV5-1|-
TGCGCCAGCAGATTGGGTACAGGAGGGTCCTACGAGCAGTACTTC
CASRLGTGGSYEQYF
>TRBJ2-7|-|TRBV7-2|TRBD2
TGTGCCAGCAGCTTGGGACTAGCCCCCTACGAGCAGTACTTC
CASSLGLAPYEQYF
>TRBJ2-2|-|TRBV6-1|-
TGTGCCAGCAGTGGAAGACTCACCGGGGAGCTGTTTTTT
CASSGRLTGELFF
>TRBJ2-3|-|TRBV20-1|-
TGCAGTTCCGGCGGGGCAGATACGCAGTATTTT
CSSGGADTQYF
>TRBJ2-7|once|TRBV28|-
TGTGCCAGCACCGCGACAGTAGCCTACGAGCAGTACTTC
CASTATVAYEQYF
>TRBJ2-7|once|TRBV13|-
TGTGCCAGCAGCTCCGGACAGCGGTACGAGCAGTACTTC
CASSSGQRYEQYF
>TRBJ2-1|once|TRBV25-1|-
TGTGCCAGCAGTGTCCCTAACTACAATGAGCAGTTCTTC
CASSVPNYNEQFF
>TRBJ2-7|-|TRBV4-1|TRBD1
TGCGCCAGCAGCCTCGGGGACAGGGCGTACGAGCAGTACTTC
CASSLGDRAYEQYF
>TRBJ1-1|-|TRBV5-8|TRBD1
TGTGCCAGCAGCATGGTGTCAGGGGGACCTACTGAAGCTTTCTTT
CASSMVSGGPTEAFF
>TRBJ2-7|-|TRBV2|TRBD2
TGTGCCAGCAGCAAGCGGGAGGGCTCTTACGAGCAGTACTTC
CASSKREGSYEQYF
>TRBJ2-7|-|TRBV6-1|-
TGTGCCAGCAGGGTTGCGGGCACCCGGGCCTACGAGCAGTACTTC
CASRVAGTRAYEQYF
>TRBJ1-2|-|TRBV30|TRBD1
TGTGCCTGGACCGGGGACAGGGTCAACTATGGCTACACCTTC
CAWTGDRVNYGYTF
>TRBJ1-5|-|TRBV4-1|-
TGCGCCAGCAGCCATAACGAGGGTCTTGAACAGCCCCAGCATTTT
CASSHNEGLEQPQHF
>TRBJ2-6|-|TRBV5-1|-
TGCGCCAGCAGCTTGGTAGCCTCTGGGGCCAACGTCCTGACTTTC
CASSLVASGANVLTF
>TRBJ1-5|-|TRBV4-1|TRBD1
TGCGCCAGCAGGCCTTACCCAGGGGGCGCAAGCAATCAGCCCCAGCATTTT
CASRPYPGGASNQPQHF
>TRBJ2-7|-|TRBV2|-
TGTGCCAGCTGTCTAACCTACGAGCAGTACTTC
CASCLTYEQYF
>TRBJ2-7|-|TRBV5-4|-
TGTGCCAGCAGCTTGGCCGGGCGGGTTCACGAGCAGTACTTC
CASSLAGRVHEQYF
>TRBJ2-3|-|TRBV5-4|TRBD2
TGTGCCAGCAGCTTAGGTTCGCAGCGGGGGACAGATACGCAGTATTTT
CASSLGSQRGTDTQYF
>TRBJ1-3|-|TRBV5-1|-
TGCGCCAGCAGCTTGGCAGGGGCTTCTGGAAACACCATATATTTT
CASSLAGASGNTIYF
>TRBJ2-7|-|TRBV6-5|-
TGTGCCAGCAGTCGCGGGCCACACGGCGAGCAGTACTTC
CASSRGPHGEQYF
>TRBJ2-7|-|TRBV2|-
TGTGCCAGCAGCGTTTACGAGCAGTACTTC
CASSVYEQYF
>TRBJ1-2|-|TRBV28|-
TGTGCCAGCAGTTCCCAGACCTCAGGGAGTGGGAGGGATGGCTACACCTTC
CASSSQTSGSGRDGYTF
>TRBJ2-1|-|TRBV4-1|-
TGCGCCAGCAGCCAGGTAAGCGGAGGCGGATACAATGAGCAGTTCTTC
CASSQVSGGGYNEQFF
>TRBJ1-5|-|TRBV7-8|TRBD1
TGTGCCAGCAGCTCCCAGCCGACAGGGTCCAATCAGCCCCAGCATTTT
CASSSQPTGSNQPQHF
>TRBJ1-3|-|TRBV5-4|-
TGTGCCAGCAGACCCAATGCTGACCGTCGCAGGCCCTCTGGAAACACCATATATTTT
CASRPNADRRRPSGNTIYF
>TRBJ1-5|-|TRBV28|-
TGTGCCAGCAGCCCGAACCCTGGGGGGAGTCAGCCCCAGCATTTT
CASSPNPGGSQPQHF
>TRBJ2-7|-|TRBV4-1|-
TGCGCCAGCAGCCAAGACACGGAGACCTACGAGCAGTACTTC
CASSQDTETYEQYF
>TRBJ2-3|once|TRBV7-6|TRBD1
TGTGCCAGCAGCTTAGAAAGGGGACAGGGGATAGGCACAGATACGCAGTATTTT
CASSLERGQGIGTDTQYF
>TRBJ1-4|-|TRBV5-1|-
TGCGCCAGCAGCTTGGATGGTTACAGTCTGGATGAAAAACTGTTTTTT
CASSLDGYSLDEKLFF
>TRBJ2-1|-|TRBV11-2|-
TGTGCCAGCAGCTTAAATTCGGGGGATTGGGGTGAGCAGTTCTTC
CASSLNSGDWGEQFF
>TRBJ1-1|-|TRBV19|TRBD1
TGTGCCAGTAAGAACCGGGACAGGAAAGACACTGAAGCTTTCTTT
CASKNRDRKDTEAFF
>TRBJ2-1|once|TRBV11-2|-
TGTGCCAGCACCATCGTGACTAGAAGTGAGCAGTTCTTC
CASTIVTRSEQFF
>TRBJ1-4|-|TRBV10-3|TRBD1
TGTGCCATCAGCCGGACAGGGGGGAAGGGGTTGAATGAAAAACTGTTTTTT
CAISRTGGKGLNEKLFF
>TRBJ2-5|-|TRBV4-1|TRBD1
TGCGCCAGCAGCCCTAGACAGGGGGCAGGAGGCCAAGAGACCCAGTACTTC
CASSPRQGAGGQETQYF
>TRBJ2-7|-|TRBV19|TRBD2
TGTGCCAGCGGGACTAGCGTACCCTACGAGCAGTACTTC
CASGTSVPYEQYF